This T cell receptor (beta chain) emerged from a study of blood T cell repertoires in COVID-19. As originally analysed: The assay estimated nucleated cells by amplifying reference gene primers. Assay used: immunoSEQ multiplex PCR; TCRdb lists only in-frame clones, some missing. V, J and clone size are those of that table, while D and trimming were read from the DNA. The top ten clones hold roughly 6.2% of a sample with some 70,000 clones, 70% to 90% of them seen once. The CDR3 runs to 13 residues. CDR1 SGHTA and CDR2 FQGTGA come from the germline V gene. Trimming removed 2 bases from V and 6 bases from J, with 11 bases in between.

The V call is TRBV7-3, the J call TRBJ2-7; possible D gene TRBD1, 5 bases. The TCR originated in an elderly woman with active COVID-19. Source material: peripheral blood. CDR3 nucleotides: TGTGCCAGCAGCTTACAGGGCGGTGGCGAGCAGTACTTC. This sequence encodes CASSLQGGGEQYF.